A single sample is the source of the 28 T cell receptor beta chains below, sequenced in a study of T cell repertoires in cytomegalovirus infection. Antigens of these TCRs are unknown. One entry per CDR3 protein results from TCRdb running MiXCR on the reads. The sample has some 940,000 distinct CDR3 sequences, roughly 30% seen once. Sequenced here: cultured CD8+ T cells from PBMCs, sampled from culture after CMV antigen stimulation. Receptors originate from a human donor in good health (CMV status not recorded). Some clones in this sample may be carry-over from other donors' samples.

The sample holds a few counts of this clonotype. This chain joins TRBV12-5 and TRBJ1-1; no definite D call. Trimming left V 0 bases short and J 5 bases short, with 13 bases between. Germline-derived CDR1 and CDR2 are LGHNT and FRNRAP. The CDR3 loop spans 15 amino acids. The CDR3 is CASGLVASHLTEAFF. The CDR3 nucleotides read TGTGCTAGTGGTTTGGTCGCCAGCCATCTTACTGAAGCTTTCTTT. The full variable domain, rest sourced from reference TRBV12-5 and TRBJ1-1, is DARVTQTPRHKVTEMGQEVTMRCQPILGHNTVFWYRQTMMQGLELLAYFRNRAPLDDSGMPKDRFSAEMPDATLATLKIQPSEPRDSAVYFCASGLVASHLTEAFFGQGTRLTVV.

In this sample, this clonotype turned up once. One base away lies a much larger clone, so this may be a sequencing read error. V gene TRBV6-6 combines with J gene TRBJ1-5; D is undetermined. The CDR3 covers 15 residues. Per germline, CDR1 MNHNY and CDR2 SVGAGI (reference sequence). Trimming removed 6 bases at V and 9 bases at J, with 21 bases between. CDR3 protein: CASSGDRRADRPQHF. The CDR3 DNA follows: TGTGCCAGCAGCGGAGATAGGAGGGCGGATCGGCCCCAGCATTTT.

The CDR3 is CASSLGTALIWPQHF. The CDR3 DNA is TGTGCCAGCAGTTTGGGGACAGCCTTGATATGGCCCCAGCATTTT. This chain connects TRBV12-3 or TRBV12-4 to TRBJ1-5; 7 positions agree with TRBD1. The CDR3 consists of 15 residues. V shed 3 bases and J 9 bases; nucleotides not matched to a gene: 11.

This chain links TRBV6-8 with TRBJ1-2; D is unresolved. Trimming pared 0 bases from V and 4 bases from J, leaving 9 bases between. Germline CDR1 is MNHGY and CDR2 is SAAAGT. This CDR3 spans 14 amino acids. This CDR3 reads CASSYSDPLYGYTF. The CDR3 DNA reads TGTGCCAGCAGTTACTCGGATCCCCTCTATGGCTACACCTTC.

The CDR3 loop reads CASSLTPRWRGNTGELFF. The CDR3 DNA sequence: TGTGCCAGCAGTTTAACCCCCCGGTGGAGGGGTAACACCGGGGAGCTGTTTTTT. The V and J genes are TRBV27 and TRBJ2-2, with D tentatively TRBD2 (6 bases). Trimming stripped 2 bases from V and 2 bases from J, with 18 bases between. Per the germline V gene, CDR1 is MNHEY and CDR2 is SMNVEV (reference sequence). The CDR3 has 18 amino acids.

This clonotype was seen only a few times. The chain is built from TRBV2 and TRBJ2-1; TRBD2 matches at 7 bases. J was trimmed by 1 base and V by 8 bases; bases with no gene match: 8. The CDR3 sequence is 15 residues long. Germline V gene data show CDR1 as SNHLY and CDR2 as FYNNEI. This CDR3 reads CASLGGGGSYNEQFF. In DNA form, the CDR3 reads TGTGCCAGCCTGGGGGGGGGAGGTTCCTACAATGAGCAGTTCTTC.

Only a few counts were recorded for this clonotype. V gene TRBV2 combines with J gene TRBJ2-7, with TRBD1 matching over 7 bases. This CDR3 region has 17 residues. CDR1 and CDR2 (germline): SNHLY, FYNNEI. The V and J ends lost 6 bases and 3 bases, in that order; junction bases with no gene match: 17. CDR3 DNA sequence: TGTGCCAGCAGGGTCCCATATTCCGGGGACAGCTTCTACGAGCAGTACTTC. As protein: CASRVPYSGDSFYEQYF.

The V call is TRBV27, the J call TRBJ2-7; TRBD1 agrees at 8 bases. Germline CDR1 reads MNHEY; CDR2 reads SMNVEV (reference sequence). V was pared by 4 bases and J by 5 bases, with 13 bases of the junction left unmatched. The CDR3 covers 16 residues. The CDR3 DNA sequence: TGTGCCAGCAGTTCTTCCCGGGACAGGCCCCTGGACGAGCAGTACTTC. The encoded protein is CASSSSRDRPLDEQYF.

In its sample, this clonotype was seen many times. The rearrangement links TRBV28 to TRBJ1-1; possible D gene TRBD1, 5 bases. V was shortened by 2 bases and J by 10 bases, with 17 bases between the two germline ends. CDR1 and CDR2 (germline): MDHEN, SYDVKM. CDR3 size: 14 residues. This CDR3 is CASSLLDQGTAAFF. In DNA, the CDR3 is TGTGCCAGCAGTTTACTGGACCAGGGAACGGCAGCTTTCTTT.

This clonotype was counted between two and nine times. The chain uses TRBV6-5 and TRBJ1-2; perhaps TRBD1 as D (5 bases). Germline CDR1 is MNHEY and CDR2 is SVGAGI. The CDR3 is made up of 14 amino acids. Trimming stripped 7 bases from V and 2 bases from J, with 14 bases between. CDR3 bases: TGTGCCAGCATTCCCTCGGGACGGAACTATGGCTACACCTTC. Its protein product is CASIPSGRNYGYTF.

The CDR3 spells CASSSTPTGVYEQYV. CDR3 bases: TGTGCCAGCAGTTCCACACCGACAGGGGTGTACGAGCAGTACGTC. The chain carries TRBV6-6 and TRBJ2-7, with 8 bases aligning to TRBD1. The length of the CDR3 is 15 residues. V shed 4 bases, J shed 4 bases, and the junction held 9 bases outside the gene matches. Per the germline V gene, CDR1 is MNHNY and CDR2 is SVGAGI (reference sequence).

This chain uses TRBV12-3 or TRBV12-4 with TRBJ1-5; D is unresolved. There are 17 residues in the CDR3. V lost 2 bases to trimming and J lost 0 bases, with 14 bases between them. CDR3 loop: CASSLIRSPSSNQPQHF. CDR3 DNA: TGTGCCAGCAGTTTAATAAGATCCCCTTCTAGCAATCAGCCCCAGCATTTT.

About this clonotype itself: Compared with germline, one end of the junction differs, possibly owing to a read error. The chain employs TRBV5-1 and TRBJ1-1, with D unclear. Germline-derived CDR1 and CDR2 are SGHRS and YFSETQ. This CDR3 comprises 16 residues. CDR3 coding DNA: TGCGCCAACAGCTTGGATTGGGGTCTCGGGGACACTGAAGCTTTCTTT. It codes for CANSLDWGLGDTEAFF.

This clonotype was observed a few times. The CDR3 here is CATSSVGTEAFF. In DNA, the CDR3 is TGTGCCACCAGCAGCGTAGGGACTGAAGCTTTCTTT. The rearrangement joins TRBV15 to TRBJ1-1; D remains unclear. V was shortened by 3 bases and J by 5 bases, with 7 bases between the two germline ends. From germline, CDR1 is LNHNV and CDR2 YYDKDF (reference sequence). This CDR3 has 12 residues. Full variable domain (outside the CDR3, taken from reference TRBV15 and TRBJ1-1): DAMVIQNPRYQVTQFGKPVTLSCSQTLNHNVMYWYQQKSSQAPKLLFHYYDKDFNNEADTPDNFQSRRPNTSFCFLDIRSPGLGDTAMYLCATSSVGTEAFFGQGTRLTVV.

This clonotype has only a few counts. The J gene is TRBJ2-3, the V gene TRBV10-3; a possible D gene is TRBD1 (6 bases). The length of the CDR3 is 14 residues. Germline lookup yields CDR1 ENHRY and CDR2 SYGVKD. V was pared by 0 bases and J by 4 bases, with 8 bases between. CDR3 sequence (DNA): TGTGCCATCAGTGAGTCCGAGGGGGCAGATACGCAGTATTTT. Residues: CAISESEGADTQYF.

About this clonotype itself: A read error may produce the germline difference seen at one junction end. V and J are TRBV7-6 and TRBJ2-7; no clear D gene. CDR3 length equals 13 residues. Germline CDR1 and CDR2: SGHVS and FNYEAQ. The DNA of the CDR3 is TGTGTCAGCAGCCTCGGAAGGGTCTACGAGCAGTACTTC. Translating gives CVSSLGRVYEQYF. The variable domain in full, with the rest retrieved from reference TRBV7-6 and TRBJ2-7, is GAGVSQSPRYKVTKRGQDVALRCDPISGHVSLYWYRQALGQGPEFLTYFNYEAQQDKSGLPNDRFSAERPEGSISTLTIQRTEQRDSAMYRCVSSLGRVYEQYFGPGTRLTVT.

This clonotype was detected only a few times. The chain combines TRBV7-9 with TRBJ1-1, with a possible D match to TRBD1 (6 bases). The CDR3 is made up of 13 amino acids. CDR1 is SEHNR, CDR2 FQNEAQ, per germline (reference sequence). Trimming left V 1 base short and J 11 bases short, with 14 bases between. This CDR3 is CASSLGGGQGAFF. The CDR3 bases are TGTGCCAGCAGCTTAGGAGGGGGGCAGGGCGCTTTCTTT.

In its sample, this clonotype was seen a few times. The chain joins TRBV6-6 to TRBJ1-6, with 9 bases matching TRBD1. Germline trimming cut 5 bases from V and 2 bases from J; bases unmatched to any gene: 7. This CDR3 is 17 amino acids long. CDR1 is MNHNY, CDR2 SVGAGI, per germline (reference sequence). The CDR3 DNA is TGTGCCAGCAGTATGGGACAGGGTAGGCCCTATAATTCACCCCTCCACTTT. Its protein product is CASSMGQGRPYNSPLHF.

In this sample, this clonotype turned up a few times. The CDR3 sequence is CASSYSGGPYEQYF. The DNA of the CDR3 is TGTGCCAGCAGTTACAGCGGGGGTCCCTACGAGCAGTACTTC. V and J are TRBV6-2 or TRBV6-3 and TRBJ2-7, with 8 bases that match TRBD2. Trimming at V came to 2 bases and at J to 2 bases, leaving 2 bases not matched to a gene. Germline V gene lookup returns CDR1 MNHEY and CDR2 SVGEGT. The CDR3 runs to 14 residues.

Turning to this clonotype: A read error may be the cause here, since a much bigger clone is one base away. The chain couples TRBV7-6 to TRBJ2-1; 7 bases agree with TRBD1. Germline values: CDR1 SGHVS, CDR2 FNYEAQ. The V gene end was trimmed by 4 bases and the J gene end by 8 bases; junction bases not matched to a gene: 8. The CDR3 is 14 residues long. CDR3 sequence reads: CASSSDRAHHEQFF. The CDR3 region has the DNA TGTGCCAGCAGCTCTGACAGGGCCCACCATGAGCAGTTCTTC.

This clonotype has more than one count but fewer than ten. This chain links TRBV24-1 with TRBJ1-2; 8 positions agree with TRBD1. The CDR3 has 16 amino acids. Germline V gene sequence: CDR1 KGHDR, CDR2 SFDVKD. The V gene end was trimmed by 3 bases and the J gene end by 0 bases; junction bases not matched to a gene: 5. In DNA, the CDR3 is TGTGCCACCAGTGATCCGGGACAGGCTACTAACTATGGCTACACCTTC. Protein sequence: CATSDPGQATNYGYTF.

The chain carries TRBV5-6 and TRBJ2-5; D is uncertain. V lost 7 bases and J 3 bases, leaving 10 bases between the germline ends. CDR1 is SGHDT, CDR2 YYEEEE, per germline. CDR3 size: 12 residues. In DNA form, the CDR3 reads TGTGCCAGCGCATCCAGCGAAGAGACCCAGTACTTC. This sequence encodes CASASSEETQYF.

A single count supports this clonotype. The V and J genes are TRBV3-1 and TRBJ1-1; 10 bases align to TRBD1. This CDR3 has 18 residues. After removal of 3 bases from V and 0 bases from J, the junction contained 10 bases not matched to a gene. CDR1 LGHDT and CDR2 YNNKEL come from the germline V gene (reference sequence). The CDR3 nucleotides read TGTGCCAGCAGCCACCAGACAGGGGGCACCTACATGAACACTGAAGCTTTCTTT. This translates into CASSHQTGGTYMNTEAFF.

The chain is built from TRBV28 and TRBJ2-3; no clear D gene. The ends were cut back, 8 bases at V and 7 bases at J, with 22 bases in the middle. The CDR3 has 15 amino acids. CDR1 is MDHEN, CDR2 SYDVKM, per germline. The CDR3 bases are TGTGCCAGCCTGGAATTCATCCCCCCCTCATATACGCAGTATTTT. It encodes CASLEFIPPSYTQYF.

The chain couples TRBV14 to TRBJ2-5; D ambiguous. The germline V gene encodes CDR1 SGHDN and CDR2 FVKESK. Trimming stripped 1 base from V and 0 bases from J, with 15 bases between. The CDR3 is 17 amino acids. Here the CDR3 DNA reads TGTGCCAGCAGCCAAGCTGCGCGCTTCCCCTACCAAGAGACCCAGTACTTC. It specifies CASSQAARFPYQETQYF.

This clonotype was recorded only once. V usage is TRBV20-1 and J usage is TRBJ2-7, with 10 bases matching TRBD1. The CDR3 contains 14 residues. CDR1 DFQATT and CDR2 SNEGSKA come from the germline V gene (reference sequence). The CDR3 nucleotides are TGCAGTGCCAGAGGGACAGGGGTTGTCGGCGAGCAGTACGTC. Translation gives CSARGTGVVGEQYV.

J is TRBJ1-4 and V is TRBV5-6, with D possibly TRBD1 on 5 matching bases. Per the germline V gene, CDR1 is SGHDT and CDR2 is YYEEEE. The length of the CDR3 is 13 residues. V was shortened by 5 bases and J by 8 bases, with 13 bases between the two germline ends. CDR3 sequence reads: CASSNTGWEKLFF. As DNA, the CDR3 is TGTGCCAGCAGTAATACAGGTTGGGAAAAACTGTTTTTT.

This clonotype was picked up many times. The rearrangement links TRBV6-5 to TRBJ2-3, with 9 bases lining up with TRBD1. This CDR3 contains 19 residues. With 1 base clipped from V and 4 bases from J, the junction kept 15 bases outside the gene matches. The germline V gene encodes CDR1 MNHEY and CDR2 SVGAGI. The CDR3 region has the DNA TGTGCCAGCAGTTACTTGGGACAGGGCCCTGCAAACGAGGCAGATACGCAGTATTTT. Translating it yields CASSYLGQGPANEADTQYF.